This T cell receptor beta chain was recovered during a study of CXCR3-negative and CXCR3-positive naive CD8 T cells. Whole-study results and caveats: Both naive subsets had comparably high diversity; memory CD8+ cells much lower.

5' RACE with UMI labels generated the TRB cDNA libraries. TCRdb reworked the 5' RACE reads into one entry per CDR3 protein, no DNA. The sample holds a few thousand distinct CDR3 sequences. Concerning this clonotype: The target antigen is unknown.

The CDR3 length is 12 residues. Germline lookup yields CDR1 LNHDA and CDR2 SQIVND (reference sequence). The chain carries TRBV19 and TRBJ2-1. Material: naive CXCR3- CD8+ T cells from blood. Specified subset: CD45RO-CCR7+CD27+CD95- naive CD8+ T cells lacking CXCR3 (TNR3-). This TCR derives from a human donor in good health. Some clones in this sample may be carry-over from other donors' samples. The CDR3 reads CASSIGNNEQFF.